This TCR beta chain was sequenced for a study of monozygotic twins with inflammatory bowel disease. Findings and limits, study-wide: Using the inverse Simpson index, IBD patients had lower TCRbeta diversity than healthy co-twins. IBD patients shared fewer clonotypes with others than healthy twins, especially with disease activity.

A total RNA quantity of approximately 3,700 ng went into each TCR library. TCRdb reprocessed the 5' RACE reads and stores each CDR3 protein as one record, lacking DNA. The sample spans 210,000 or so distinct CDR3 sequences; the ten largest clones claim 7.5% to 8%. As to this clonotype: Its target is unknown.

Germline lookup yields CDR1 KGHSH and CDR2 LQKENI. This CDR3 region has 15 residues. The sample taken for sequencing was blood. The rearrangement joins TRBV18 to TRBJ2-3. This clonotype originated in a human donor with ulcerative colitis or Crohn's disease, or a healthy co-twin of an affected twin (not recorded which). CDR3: CASSPRTRSTDTQYF.